This TCR beta chain is from a study of T cells in Graves' hyperthyroidism and ophthalmopathy. Whole-study findings and limits: Ophthalmopathy could be told apart from stable hyperthyroidism with a 13 V-J model. Blood shared most expanded thyroid clonotypes above 0.001.

Diagnostic decisions used clinical symptoms, serum thyroxine and TRAb, thyroid ultrasound and orbital computed tomography. There are a few counts of this clonotype. As yet, its antigen is unknown. The source material, RNA transcripts, was used to amplify TCR beta CDR3 regions. HTBI primers were used for first-round RT-PCR of the TCR CDR3. From the multiplex PCR reads, TCRdb called clonotypes with MiXCR, one entry per CDR3 protein. The sample has some 560,000 distinct CDR3 sequences; 12% to 15% are singletons. This receptor was identified in a woman aged 35 to 49 with Graves' hyperthyroidism. Sequencing was carried out using blood.

The CDR3 nucleotides are TGTGCCAGCACTAAAGGGGCGGTTAATGAAAAACTGTTTTTT. Its translation is CASTKGAVNEKLFF. The chain employs TRBV2 and TRBJ1-4, with D tentatively TRBD1 (5 bases). The CDR3 has 14 residues. The V and J ends lost 7 bases and 4 bases respectively, with 13 bases between them. CDR1 and CDR2 from the germline V gene are SNHLY and FYNNEI.